One T cell receptor beta chain is described in this entry. The target antigen is unknown. Using immunoSEQ multiplex PCR, the repertoire was profiled, and TCRdb retains in-frame clones only, with some absent. The table has about 62,000 clones, approximately 80% seen once. This sample stems from a study of OX40 agonist ivuxolimab in advanced cancers. Whole-study context: Those treated in dose escalation had hepatocellular carcinoma, melanoma, renal cell cancer or head and neck cancer. Points from the study as a whole: Antigens targeted by the expanded peripheral T cells were not determined. CD4+ and CD8+ blood T cells expanded clonally by week 6 at 0.1 to 3.0 mg/kg.

Germline V gene lookup returns CDR1 MDHEN and CDR2 SYDVKM. V lost 8 bases and J lost 5; bases outside the gene matches: 12. The CDR3 totals 17 residues. Patients were ruled out by autoimmune disease history or systemic immunosuppression. V gene TRBV28 combines with J gene TRBJ2-1; 13 nucleotides align to TRBD2. The sample in question was CD4+ or CD8+ T cells sorted from blood, obtained in a trial of the OX40 agonist ivuxolimab. The sequence was collected from an adult with an advanced solid tumor such as melanoma, head and neck, liver or kidney cancer. The CDR3 sequence is CASLELAGGPEDNEQFF. The CDR3 DNA follows: TGTGCCAGCCTTGAACTAGCGGGAGGGCCTGAGGACAATGAGCAGTTCTTC.